These 22 T cell receptor beta chains originate from one sample sequenced in a study of early T cells in non-severe SARS-CoV-2 infection. TCRdb processed the 5' RACE reads anew with MiXCR; each CDR3 protein has one entry. The table lists about 84,000 distinct CDR3 sequences, 9.5% to 13% of them singletons. Sequenced material: whole blood. The receptors stem from an adult who was a healthcare worker with PCR-confirmed SARS-CoV-2 infection or an uninfected control (not recorded which).

The J gene is TRBJ2-1, the V gene TRBV29-1; 9 bases fit TRBD2. This CDR3 has 15 amino acids. The junction had 11 bases not matched to a gene; V was cut back by 2 bases and J by 9 bases. CDR1 is SQVTM and CDR2 is ANQGSEA in the germline V gene. The DNA for the CDR3 is TGCAGCGTTGAACGCCGACTAGCGGTAGATCTTGAGCAGTTCTTC. Translating it yields CSVERRLAVDLEQFF.

The rearrangement uses TRBV28 and TRBJ2-3, with D possibly being TRBD1 or TRBD2 (7 bases each). The V and J ends lost 10 bases and 2 bases respectively, with 19 bases between them. From germline, CDR1 is MDHEN and CDR2 SYDVKM. The CDR3 runs 15 residues. In nucleotides, the CDR3 is TGTGCCATCACCAGGGGGGGGCCGCACACAGATACGCAGTATTTT. This gives the protein CAITRGGPHTDTQYF.

This clonotype was observed a handful of times. The chain recombines TRBV6-2 or TRBV6-3 with TRBJ2-7; 9 nucleotides match TRBD2. Germline V gives CDR1 MNHEY, CDR2 SVGEGT. The CDR3 totals 16 residues. The trim removed 0 bases at V and 3 bases at J, leaving 6 bases unmatched. This CDR3 is CASSYSVAGDLYEQYF. The DNA for the CDR3 is TGTGCCAGCAGTTACTCAGTAGCGGGGGACCTCTACGAGCAGTACTTC.

This clonotype was counted at least ten times. The chain uses TRBV9 and TRBJ1-6; no clear D. CDR1 and CDR2 (germline): SGDLS, YYNGEE. CDR3 length: 15 residues. Trimming left V 4 bases short and J 10 bases short, with 18 bases between. CDR3 residues: CASSPHSLGGSPLHF. As DNA, the CDR3 is TGTGCCAGCAGCCCCCATAGCTTGGGCGGGTCACCCCTCCACTTT.

In this sample, this clonotype turned up many times. This sequence joins TRBV6-1 and TRBJ1-5; 9 bases match TRBD1. The CDR3 sequence is 15 residues long. Germline-derived CDR1 and CDR2 are MNHNS and SASEGT. V was clipped by 7 bases and J by 2 bases; unmatched bases: 6. The CDR3 DNA is TGTGCCAGCACTCTGGACAGGGGTGGCAATCAGCCCCAGCATTTT. Protein: CASTLDRGGNQPQHF.

This clonotype has more than one count but fewer than ten. V and J are TRBV6-6 and TRBJ1-4, with a possible D match to TRBD1 (5 bases). This CDR3 is 12 amino acids long. The germline V and J ends were trimmed by 4 bases and 10 bases, with 10 bases remaining between them. The V gene's germline CDR1 is MNHNY and CDR2 SVGAGI (reference sequence). In DNA, the CDR3 is TGTGCCAGCAGTTGGGGCGAGGGAAAACTGTTTTTT. Translating it yields CASSWGEGKLFF.

This clonotype was recorded many times. In DNA form, the CDR3 reads TGTGCCACCAGTCAGGGCTCCAATCAGCCCCAGCATTTT. The encoded protein is CATSQGSNQPQHF. The chain is built from TRBV24-1 and TRBJ1-5; possibly TRBD1 for D (5 bases). V shed 6 bases and J shed 3 bases, with 8 bases lying between them. The length of the CDR3 is 13 residues. The germline CDR1 and CDR2 sequences are KGHDR and SFDVKD.

The sample holds many counts of this clonotype. V gene TRBV3-1 combines with J gene TRBJ2-7; either TRBD1 or TRBD2 may fit D (5 bases each). V dropped 5 bases and J dropped 8 bases, with 16 bases sitting between them. This CDR3 region has 13 residues. CDR1 and CDR2 from the germline V gene are LGHDT and YNNKEL (reference sequence). In DNA, the CDR3 is TGTGCCAGCAGCGACTCGGGGACGGCTAAGCAGTACTTC. This codes for CASSDSGTAKQYF.

This clonotype occurred a few times. The chain employs TRBV10-3 and TRBJ1-1, with TRBD1 matching 9 bases. V was clipped by 6 bases and J by 1 base; unmatched bases: 6. This CDR3 has 15 amino acids. Germline V gene data show CDR1 as ENHRY and CDR2 as SYGVKD. The CDR3, as DNA: TGTGCCATCAGCCAGGTGGGACAGGGGAACACTGAAGCTTTCTTT. Translated: CAISQVGQGNTEAFF.

In its sample, this clonotype was seen many times. The gene calls are TRBV3-1 and TRBJ2-2, with 8 positions matching TRBD2. The CDR3 has 17 amino acids. V lost 1 base and J lost 7; bases outside the gene matches: 11. Germline V gene sequence: CDR1 LGHDT, CDR2 YNNKEL (reference sequence). The CDR3 coding sequence is TGTGCCAGCAGCCAAGTCCTTAAGCGGGAGTCAATCGGGGAGCTGTTTTTT. Residues: CASSQVLKRESIGELFF.

This clonotype was counted only a few times. The chain has TRBV20-1 and TRBJ2-1; weak D call: TRBD2 (5 bases). The CDR3 loop spans 11 amino acids. Germline CDR1 is DFQATT and CDR2 is SNEGSKA (reference sequence). In DNA form, the CDR3 reads TGCAGCGGTACTAGGGCCAATGAGCAGTTCTTC. Its protein is CSGTRANEQFF.

This clonotype was seen repeatedly, ten times or more. The CDR3 nucleotides are TGTGCCAGCAGCTCGCGGGGGCGAACCTACGAGCAGTACTTC. It specifies CASSSRGRTYEQYF. This chain joins TRBV7-9 and TRBJ2-7; weak D call: TRBD2 (7 bases). The germline gives CDR1 SEHNR, CDR2 FQNEAQ (reference sequence). V lost 4 bases, J lost 2 bases, and 12 bases lay in between. The CDR3 totals 14 residues.

V usage is TRBV10-1 and J usage is TRBJ2-5; 8 nucleotides align to TRBD2. The CDR3 length is 18 residues. Germline-derived CDR1 and CDR2 are WNHNN and SYGVQD (reference sequence). Trimming cost V 3 bases and J 1 base; bases outside gene matches: 13. CDR3 residues: CASSDQGNGRASQETQYF. CDR3 DNA: TGCGCCAGCAGTGATCAGGGGAACGGGAGGGCCTCCCAAGAGACCCAGTACTTC.

This clonotype was counted at least ten times. In DNA form, the CDR3 reads TGCGCCAGCAGCCAATCTTCGGCGGGAGATGCTAACTATGGCTACACCTTC. Its translation: CASSQSSAGDANYGYTF. The chain has TRBV4-1 and TRBJ1-2; no clear D gene. Germline values: CDR1 MGHRA, CDR2 YSYEKL. The V end lost 2 bases, the J end lost 0 bases, and 16 bases lay between the germline ends. The CDR3 sequence is 17 residues long.

In its sample, this clonotype was seen many times. The chain combines TRBV5-4 with TRBJ2-1; the D gene is possibly TRBD2 (5 bases). The CDR3 is made up of 14 amino acids. Per germline, CDR1 SGHNT and CDR2 YYREEE (reference sequence). Between the trimmed V and J ends, which lost 3 bases and 12 bases, there was a span of 19 bases. The CDR3 sequence: CASSSKDRGHAQFF. The CDR3 nucleotides are TGTGCCAGCAGCTCTAAGGATCGGGGTCACGCGCAGTTCTTC.

V is TRBV27 and J is TRBJ2-1; no clear D. V lost 4 bases, J lost 0 bases, and 10 bases lay in between. Germline-derived CDR1 and CDR2 are MNHEY and SMNVEV (reference sequence). This CDR3 is 15 amino acids long. In DNA, the CDR3 is TGTGCCAGCAGTTATCTCCCGAGCTCCTACAATGAGCAGTTCTTC. Translation gives CASSYLPSSYNEQFF.

This clonotype was seen a handful of times. CDR3 loop: CASSETPPGQANEKLFF. The DNA for the CDR3 is TGTGCCAGCAGCGAAACCCCTCCAGGACAGGCAAATGAAAAACTGTTTTTT. J is TRBJ1-4 and V is TRBV25-1; TRBD1 aligns across 7 bases. There are 17 residues in the CDR3. V gave up 6 bases and J gave up 5 bases; unmatched junction bases: 15. The germline V gene encodes CDR1 MGHDK and CDR2 SYGVNS.

The genes are TRBV6-5 and TRBJ2-3; D gene ambiguous. CDR1 and CDR2 from the germline V gene are MNHEY and SVGAGI. The CDR3 contains 15 residues. Trimming removed 3 bases from V and 0 bases from J, with 10 bases in between. The CDR3 reads CASSYLGTSTDTQYF. CDR3 coding DNA: TGTGCCAGCAGTTATTTAGGCACTAGCACAGATACGCAGTATTTT.

This clonotype was counted ten times or more. The chain carries TRBV20-1 and TRBJ1-5, with TRBD1 matching over 7 bases. The germline V gene encodes CDR1 DFQATT and CDR2 SNEGSKA (reference sequence). The CDR3 contains 16 residues. The CDR3 here is CSVPHRTGLTSQPQHF. The CDR3 region has the DNA TGCAGCGTACCGCATAGGACAGGTTTAACCTCCCAGCCCCAGCATTTT.

At least ten counts were recorded for this clonotype. The chain couples TRBV6-5 to TRBJ2-3, with D perhaps assigned TRBD1 or TRBD2 (6 bases each). Trimming took 3 bases from V and 3 from J, leaving 16 bases between them. In germline, CDR1 is MNHEY, CDR2 SVGAGI. This CDR3 is built from 16 residues. The CDR3 DNA is TGTGCCAGCAGTTATTCCCCCTGGGGGGCGACAGATACGCAGTATTTT. It specifies CASSYSPWGATDTQYF.

The chain joins TRBV7-2 to TRBJ2-2, with D hard to call. V was pared by 1 base and J by 1 base, with 4 bases between. Germline CDR1 is SGHTA and CDR2 is FQGNSA. CDR3 length: 14 amino acids. CDR3 sequence reads: CASSLDLNTGELFF. The CDR3, as DNA: TGTGCCAGCAGCTTAGACTTGAACACCGGGGAGCTGTTTTTT.

This clonotype was recorded a few times. The CDR3 DNA reads TGTGCCAGCAGTATGATCACCGGGACAGGGGTCCACTACGAGCAGTACTTC. Amino acids: CASSMITGTGVHYEQYF. V and J are TRBV27 and TRBJ2-7; 10 bases map to TRBD1. The J segment lost 3 bases and the V segment lost 5 bases, leaving 13 bases of the junction unmatched. This CDR3 region has 17 residues. Germline values: CDR1 MNHEY, CDR2 SMNVEV (reference sequence).